This TCR beta chain derives from a study of Ad26.COV2.S vaccination and SARS-CoV-2 variants. Across the study: Once or twice, 56 days apart, Ad26.COV2.S was delivered intramuscularly.

Treatment: 15 to 20 received Ad26.COV2.S at low or high dose, single or two shots; about 5 received placebo; per-sample allocation not given. Day 63 after the first injection of vaccine or placebo was the sampling time. About this clone: Antigen: not known.

Assay used: immunoSEQ multiplex PCR; TCRdb lists only in-frame clones, some missing. This table holds about 400,000 clones, about four fifths found once. Notes on the study in general: TCR breadth and depth analyses may have underestimated total T cell responses. While placebo recipients had lower spike-specific TCR breadth, vaccine recipients had more.

Germline lookup yields CDR1 KGHSH and CDR2 LQKENI. The CDR3 totals 15 residues. The germline V and J ends were trimmed by 6 bases and 7 bases, with 21 bases remaining between them. The chain employs TRBV18 and TRBJ1-1; a possible D gene is TRBD1 (5 bases). This clonotype was obtained from a person between 18 and 65 years old who received the Ad26.COV2.S COVID-19 vaccine or a placebo. This sample comprised peripheral blood, obtained in a trial of Ad26.COV2.S vaccine versus placebo. CDR3 nucleotide sequence: TGTGCCAGCTCCCCCTCCGCGGGCCGGGGGGATGAAGCTTTCTTT. Protein sequence: CASSPSAGRGDEAFF.